Listed here are 5 T cell receptor beta chains from one sample, sequenced in a study of neurological immune-mediated disorders. TCRdb re-called the 5' RACE reads through MiXCR, storing one row per CDR3 protein. The sample lists roughly 19,000 distinct CDR3 sequences; around 16% were seen once. Sequencing was done on a sample of PBMCs. All receptors derive from a female donor with HTLV-1-associated myelopathy (HAM/TSP).

This clonotype was counted at least ten times. The CDR3, as DNA: TGTGCCAGCAGACCTAGCGGGAGTTATGAGCAGTTCTTC. It yields the protein CASRPSGSYEQFF. The V gene is TRBV7-8, the J gene TRBJ2-1; 10 nucleotides match TRBD2. Germline V CDR1 and CDR2: SGHVS, FQNEAQ. With V trimmed by 6 bases and J by 8 bases, 4 bases remained unmatched. This CDR3 contains 13 residues.

Relative to its sample, this clonotype is medium-sized. The chain joins TRBV10-3 to TRBJ2-2; D remains ambiguous. CDR1 and CDR2 (germline): ENHRY, SYGVKD. The V gene lost 2 bases and the J gene lost 6 bases, with 7 bases spanning the gap. This CDR3 spans 13 amino acids. CDR3: CAISEDFPGELFF. DNA of the CDR3: TGTGCCATCAGTGAGGACTTCCCCGGGGAGCTGTTTTTT.

At least ten counts were recorded for this clonotype. This chain joins TRBV19 and TRBJ1-5; D is undetermined. Between the trimmed V and J ends, which lost 5 bases and 0 bases, there was a span of 14 bases. The CDR3 is made up of 16 amino acids. Germline CDR1 LNHDA, CDR2 SQIVND (reference sequence). This chain's CDR3 is CASSPDPRYSNQPQHF. The CDR3, as DNA: TGTGCCAGTAGTCCCGACCCCCGATATAGCAATCAGCCCCAGCATTTT.

This clonotype was recorded many times. The chain couples TRBV20-1 to TRBJ1-1; D may be TRBD1 (5 bases). The CDR3 runs to 15 residues. V lost 0 bases and J lost 1, with 12 bases in between. Germline V gene lookup returns CDR1 DFQATT and CDR2 SNEGSKA (reference sequence). CDR3 sequence reads: CSAREHPQGNTEAFF. In DNA, the CDR3 is TGCAGTGCTAGAGAGCACCCCCAGGGGAACACTGAAGCTTTCTTT.

This clonotype was detected ten times or more. The chain is built from TRBV7-2 and TRBJ2-6; D unclear. CDR1 and CDR2 (germline): SGHTA, FQGNSA. The CDR3 runs 15 residues. Trimming left V 5 bases short and J 2 bases short, with 10 bases between. CDR3 coding DNA: TGTGCCAGCAGCCCCCAGAGAGCTGGGGCCAACGTCCTGACTTTC. Translation gives CASSPQRAGANVLTF.